The 19 T cell receptor beta chains in this list originate from one sample, sequenced in a study of beta chain features in type 1 diabetes. cDNA synthesis used the whole RNA isolate, giving expressed TCRB sequences. TCRdb's table, derived via immunoSEQ multiplex PCR, lists solely in-frame clones and lacks some. The table has around 500,000 clones, 30% seen once. The sequenced sample was naive CD4+ T cells from blood. These TCRs come from a man between 18 and 35 years old in good health.

V usage is TRBV27 and J usage is TRBJ2-5; D uncertain. Between the trimmed V and J ends, which lost 6 bases and 5 bases, there was a span of 13 bases. The V gene's germline CDR1 is MNHEY and CDR2 SMNVEV (reference sequence). The CDR3 runs to 13 residues. The chain's CDR3 is CASSLGPSETQYF. The CDR3 DNA sequence: TGTGCCAGCAGCTTAGGGCCATCGGAGACCCAGTACTTC.

This clone has a handful of counts. The J gene is TRBJ1-1, the V gene TRBV9; maybe TRBD1 (5 bases). This CDR3 comprises 13 residues. Between the trimmed V and J ends, which lost 5 bases and 0 bases, there was a span of 8 bases. CDR1 is SGDLS, CDR2 YYNGEE, per germline. CDR3 in amino acids: CASSRQLNTEAFF. The CDR3 nucleotides read TGTGCCAGCAGTCGACAGCTGAACACTGAAGCTTTCTTT.

This clone was seen a handful of times. The chain joins TRBV7-2 to TRBJ2-1; perhaps TRBD2 as D (6 bases). The V gene's germline CDR1 is SGHTA and CDR2 FQGNSA. The CDR3 spans 15 residues. With 0 bases removed from V and 4 bases from J, the gap between germline ends came to 10 bases. CDR3 protein: CASSLALAEYNEQFF. Here the CDR3 DNA reads TGTGCCAGCAGCTTAGCACTAGCCGAATACAATGAGCAGTTCTTC.

The J gene is TRBJ2-3, the V gene TRBV28; 9 bases match TRBD2. This CDR3 is built from 18 residues. Looked up from germline, CDR1 is MDHEN and CDR2 is SYDVKM. Trimming at V came to 5 bases and at J to 1 base, leaving 13 bases not matched to a gene. The CDR3 coding sequence is TGTGCCAGCAGTCTTACTAGCGGGCACAGGCGGGGCACAGATACGCAGTATTTT. Encoded protein: CASSLTSGHRRGTDTQYF.

This clone came up a few times. This chain links TRBV9 with TRBJ2-3; D is possibly TRBD2 (6 bases). Germline values: CDR1 SGDLS, CDR2 YYNGEE. The CDR3 totals 15 residues. Trimming took off 3 bases at V and 1 base at J, with 12 bases between the two ends. CDR3 DNA sequence: TGTGCCAGCAGCGCTGGGAGGTACGGCACAGATACGCAGTATTTT. It yields the protein CASSAGRYGTDTQYF.

The chain has TRBV9 and TRBJ2-6; TRBD2 is a possible D gene (5 bases). CDR1 is SGDLS, CDR2 YYNGEE, per germline. This CDR3 has 17 residues. V dropped 4 bases and J dropped 0 bases, with 14 bases sitting between them. The CDR3 coding sequence is TGTGCCAGCAGCCCAAACTCTAGCTTCTCTGGGGCCAACGTCCTGACTTTC. Its translation is CASSPNSSFSGANVLTF. Variable domain in full (rest from reference TRBV9 and TRBJ2-6): DSGVTQTPKHLITATGQRVTLRCSPRSGDLSVYWYQQSLDQGLQFLIQYYNGEERAKGNILERFSAQQFPDLHSELNLSSLELGDSALYFCASSPNSSFSGANVLTFGAGSRLTVL.

The chain uses TRBV19 and TRBJ2-7; 8 bases map to TRBD2. The CDR3 runs 13 residues. Germline V gene lookup returns CDR1 LNHDA and CDR2 SQIVND (reference sequence). The V gene end was trimmed by 3 bases and the J gene end by 3 bases; junction bases not matched to a gene: 1. CDR3 bases: TGTGCCAGTAGTATCGGGACTAGCTACGAGCAGTACTTC. Protein sequence: CASSIGTSYEQYF.

Only a few counts were recorded for this clone. The rearrangement links TRBV2 to TRBJ2-5; tentatively, D is TRBD2 (5 bases). The germline CDR1 and CDR2 sequences are SNHLY and FYNNEI. Trimming shortened V by 6 bases and J by 1 base, and 15 bases separated the two germline ends. The CDR3 contains 15 residues. The CDR3 loop reads CASRNLVRVQETQYF. The CDR3 nucleotides read TGTGCCAGCAGGAACCTAGTGAGGGTCCAAGAGACCCAGTACTTC.

Turning to this clone: The sample has other DNA sequences that encode this CDR3 too. This rearrangement joins TRBV29-1 to TRBJ1-2, with D possibly TRBD1 on 5 matching bases. The CDR3 is 11 amino acids. Germline V lookup: CDR1 SQVTM, CDR2 ANQGSEA. V was clipped by 4 bases and J by 5 bases, with 8 bases between them. The CDR3 loop reads CSVGGSYGYTF. The CDR3 region has the DNA TGCAGCGTTGGGGGGTCGTATGGCTACACCTTC.

There are a few counts of this clone. The J gene is TRBJ2-5, the V gene TRBV7-2; possible D gene TRBD2, 6 bases. CDR1 SGHTA and CDR2 FQGNSA come from the germline V gene. V was clipped by 6 bases and J by 4 bases, with 12 bases between them. This CDR3 has 13 amino acids. CDR3 loop: CASSPGLRETQYF. The CDR3 nucleotides read TGTGCCAGCAGTCCTGGACTAAGAGAGACCCAGTACTTC.

As to this clone: Other DNA sequences within the sample encode an identical CDR3. The rearrangement uses TRBV7-2 and TRBJ2-7; the D gene is possibly TRBD2 (6 bases). Trimming stripped 5 bases from V and 2 bases from J, with 10 bases between. The CDR3 sequence is 13 residues long. Germline V CDR1 and CDR2: SGHTA, FQGNSA. CDR3 sequence (DNA): TGTGCCAGCAGCCCGGCGGGGCCCTACGAGCAGTACTTC. Translating gives CASSPAGPYEQYF.

This clone was seen only a few times. The rearrangement joins TRBV15 to TRBJ2-7; D not resolved. From germline, CDR1 is LNHNV and CDR2 YYDKDF (reference sequence). The CDR3 extends over 17 amino acids. The V end lost 0 bases, the J end lost 0 bases, and 15 bases lay between the germline ends. CDR3 sequence reads: CATSRDGGSRISYEQYF. CDR3 coding DNA: TGTGCCACCAGCAGAGATGGCGGCAGCCGAATCTCCTACGAGCAGTACTTC.

V gene TRBV7-9 combines with J gene TRBJ2-3; D not resolved. V lost 1 base to trimming and J lost 1 base, with 6 bases between them. In germline, CDR1 is SEHNR, CDR2 FQNEAQ (reference sequence). The CDR3 has 14 amino acids. The CDR3 region has the DNA TGTGCCAGCAGCTTAGACCCGGGCACAGATACGCAGTATTTT. Its protein product is CASSLDPGTDTQYF. Drawing the rest from reference TRBV7-9 and TRBJ2-3, the complete variable domain is DTGVSQNPRHKITKRGQNVTFRCDPISEHNRLYWYRQTLGQGPEFLTYFQNEAQLEKSRLLSDRFSAERPKGSFSTLEIQRTEQGDSAMYLCASSLDPGTDTQYFGPGTRLTVL.

The CDR3, as DNA: TGTGCCAGCGGGAGTAGTGAGGGTACGCAGTATTTT. This codes for CASGSSEGTQYF. The chain recombines TRBV7-2 with TRBJ2-3, with TRBD2 as a possible D gene (5 bases). The ends were cut back, 8 bases at V and 8 bases at J, with 14 bases in the middle. The CDR3 covers 12 residues. Germline V gene sequence: CDR1 SGHTA, CDR2 FQGNSA. Supplemented by reference TRBV7-2 and TRBJ2-3, the full variable domain reads GAGVSQSPSNKVTEKGKDVELRCDPISGHTALYWYRQSLGQGLEFLIYFQGNSAPDKSGLPSDRFSAERTGGSVSTLTIQRTQQEDSAVYLCASGSSEGTQYFGPGTRLTVL.

This clone was seen just once. The chain couples TRBV5-1 to TRBJ2-1; 10 nucleotides align to TRBD1. Germline-derived CDR1 and CDR2 are SGHRS and YFSETQ. J lost 5 bases, V lost 4 bases, and 18 bases had no gene match. The CDR3 runs to 19 residues. The CDR3 DNA reads as TGCGCCAGCAGCAAACTCGTGGCCTCCGGGACAGGGGTAAACAATGAGCAGTTCTTC. Its protein product is CASSKLVASGTGVNNEQFF.

This clone was observed a few times. This chain links TRBV21-1 with TRBJ2-7; the D call of TRBD2 is as the table states it, not checked on the DNA. TRBV21-1 is a listed pseudogene. CDR3 length: 12 amino acids. CDR3 residues: CASGGLTYEQYF. Written as DNA, the CDR3 is TGTGCCAGCGGAGGACTGACCTACGAGCAGTACTTC.

This clone has a handful of counts. The chain combines TRBV30 with TRBJ2-7; TRBD1 agrees at 8 bases. In germline, CDR1 is GTSNPN, CDR2 SVGIG (reference sequence). This CDR3 region has 14 residues. The V and J ends lost 0 bases and 4 bases, in that order; junction bases with no gene match: 5. This CDR3 is CAWSVRDRPYEQYF. CDR3 nucleotides: TGTGCCTGGAGTGTGAGGGACAGGCCTTACGAGCAGTACTTC. Looking up the rest from reference TRBV30 and TRBJ2-7 gives the full variable domain: SQTIHQWPATLVQPVGSPLSLECTVEGTSNPNLYWYRQAAGRGLQLLFYSVGIGQISSEVPQNLSASRPQDRQFILSSKKLLLSDSGFYLCAWSVRDRPYEQYFGPGTRLTVT.

This clone was observed a few times. The rearrangement uses TRBV7-2 and TRBJ2-5, with D unclear. The CDR3 runs 12 residues. Trimming cost V 8 bases and J 5 bases, with 12 bases left between them. Germline-derived CDR1 and CDR2 are SGHTA and FQGNSA. CDR3 protein: CASCPGGETQYF. CDR3 nucleotides: TGTGCCAGCTGTCCAGGTGGGGAGACCCAGTACTTC.

Only a few counts were recorded for this clone. The rearrangement links TRBV25-1 to TRBJ1-4; the match to TRBD1 covers 7 bases. V was clipped by 6 bases and J by 3 bases; unmatched bases: 7. CDR1 is MGHDK and CDR2 is SYGVNS in the germline V gene. CDR3 length: 15 amino acids. CDR3 residues: CASRQTGLANEKLFF. In DNA, the CDR3 is TGTGCCAGCAGACAGACAGGGTTAGCTAATGAAAAACTGTTTTTT.